Below are 25 T cell receptor beta chains sequenced from a single sample in a study of T cells of healthy individuals. TCRdb reprocessed the 5' RACE reads via MiXCR and lists one record per CDR3 protein. Among fewer than 90,000 distinct CDR3 sequences, approximately 5.4% were seen once, and the ten largest hold about 7.5%. These receptors all come from a female donor in good health.

This clonotype occurred many times. V usage is TRBV6-4 and J usage is TRBJ1-5; 9 nucleotides agree with TRBD1. J was trimmed by 5 bases and V by 8 bases; bases with no gene match: 4. CDR3 length: 13 amino acids. Germline CDR1 and CDR2: MRHNA and SNTAGT. CDR3 protein: CASRDRADQPQHF. Here the CDR3 DNA reads TGTGCCAGCCGGGACAGGGCGGATCAGCCCCAGCATTTT.

This clonotype occurred a few times. The V and J genes are TRBV5-4 and TRBJ2-1, with no clear D. This CDR3 has 13 residues. V dropped 4 bases and J dropped 6 bases, with 11 bases sitting between them. Germline V gives CDR1 SGHNT, CDR2 YYREEE (reference sequence). The CDR3 reads CASSGQMSNEQFF. In nucleotides, the CDR3 is TGTGCCAGCAGCGGGCAGATGAGCAATGAGCAGTTCTTC. The entire variable domain, with the rest obtained from reference TRBV5-4 and TRBJ2-1, is as follows: ETGVTQSPTHLIKTRGQQVTLRCSSQSGHNTVSWYQQALGQGPQFIFQYYREEENGRGNFPPRFSGLQFPNYSSELNVNALELDDSALYLCASSGQMSNEQFFGPGTRLTVL.

This clonotype was counted only a few times. This CDR3 reads CASSYLGQGIEAFF. CDR3 coding DNA: TGTGCCAGCAGTTACTTGGGACAGGGGATTGAAGCTTTCTTT. V usage is TRBV6-2 or TRBV6-3 and J usage is TRBJ1-1; TRBD1 agrees at 10 bases. The V gene end was trimmed by 1 base and the J gene end by 7 bases; junction bases not matched to a gene: 3. Germline V gene data show CDR1 as MNHEY and CDR2 as SVGEGT. This CDR3 is 14 amino acids long.

In this sample, this clonotype turned up a few times. This chain connects TRBV5-5 to TRBJ1-1; no reliable D call. CDR3 size: 13 residues. V was cut by 1 base and J by 1 base, with 5 bases left in between. CDR1 and CDR2 from the germline V gene are SGHKS and YYEKEE (reference sequence). This CDR3 is CASSLTPNTEAFF. The CDR3 DNA reads TGTGCCAGCAGCTTGACACCGAACACTGAAGCTTTCTTT.

This clonotype was recorded at least ten times. The chain recombines TRBV6-5 with TRBJ1-5; D ambiguous. There are 16 residues in the CDR3. The ends were cut back, 5 bases at V and 2 bases at J, with 16 bases in the middle. The germline gives CDR1 MNHEY, CDR2 SVGAGI. The CDR3 region is CASSPAGVRRNQPQHF. The CDR3 DNA is TGTGCCAGCAGTCCCGCTGGGGTCAGGCGCAATCAGCCCCAGCATTTT.

The V call is TRBV20-1, the J call TRBJ1-5, with 7 nucleotides matching TRBD1. Germline V gene lookup returns CDR1 DFQATT and CDR2 SNEGSKA (reference sequence). This CDR3 has 14 residues. Trimming cost V 2 bases and J 4 bases; bases outside gene matches: 5. CDR3: CSARRGTDNQPQHF. CDR3 in DNA: TGCAGTGCTAGACGTGGGACAGATAATCAGCCCCAGCATTTT.

This clonotype was seen once. The V gene is TRBV30, the J gene TRBJ1-1; D gene unclear. The V end was cut by 0 bases, the J end by 5 bases, with 10 bases between. Germline CDR1 GTSNPN, CDR2 SVGIG (reference sequence). The CDR3 sequence is 13 residues long. The CDR3 here is CAWSVDNWTEAFF. The CDR3 DNA is TGTGCCTGGAGTGTCGACAATTGGACTGAAGCTTTCTTT.

This clonotype came up a few times. The CDR3 region has the DNA TGTGCCAGCAGCGTACCAGGCCTTCGAGGGGGTTACTATGGCTACACCTTC. Its protein is CASSVPGLRGGYYGYTF. This chain links TRBV7-2 with TRBJ1-2, with D tentatively TRBD1 (6 bases). There are 17 residues in the CDR3. Germline loops: CDR1 SGHTA, CDR2 FQGNSA. The V gene lost 5 bases and the J gene lost 3 bases, with 22 bases spanning the gap. Together with reference TRBV7-2 and TRBJ1-2, the CDR3 gives the full variable domain: GAGVSQSPSNKVTEKGKDVELRCDPISGHTALYWYRQSLGQGLEFLIYFQGNSAPDKSGLPSDRFSAERTGGSVSTLTIQRTQQEDSAVYLCASSVPGLRGGYYGYTFGSGTRLTVV.

This clonotype was counted between two and nine times. The V and J genes are TRBV6-5 and TRBJ1-6; D not resolved. CDR1 is MNHEY and CDR2 is SVGAGI in the germline V gene. V lost 2 bases and J lost 0, with 8 bases in between. The CDR3 runs 16 residues. CDR3: CASSYQWSSYNSPLHF. In DNA form, the CDR3 reads TGTGCCAGCAGTTACCAGTGGAGCTCCTATAATTCACCCCTCCACTTT.

This clonotype came up a few times. The CDR3: CASSIYLPGQSERETQYF. The CDR3 bases are TGTGCCAGTAGTATCTACCTTCCCGGACAGTCCGAACGGGAGACCCAGTACTTC. The rearrangement joins TRBV19 to TRBJ2-5; D is perhaps TRBD1 (6 bases). The germline gives CDR1 LNHDA, CDR2 SQIVND (reference sequence). This CDR3 region has 18 residues. V was cut by 3 bases and J by 5 bases, with 25 bases left in between. Full variable domain (remainder filled in from reference TRBV19 and TRBJ2-5): DGGITQSPKYLFRKEGQNVTLSCEQNLNHDAMYWYRQDPGQGLRLIYYSQIVNDFQKGDIAEGYSVSREKKESFPLTVTSAQKNPTAFYLCASSIYLPGQSERETQYFGPGTRLLVL.

This clonotype has only a few counts. This rearrangement joins TRBV28 to TRBJ2-3, with D unresolved. Germline assignment: CDR1 MDHEN and CDR2 SYDVKM. The V and J ends lost 7 bases and 0 bases respectively, with 2 bases between them. CDR3 size: 11 residues. The CDR3 region has the DNA TGTGCCAGCACGAGCACAGATACGCAGTATTTT. Translated: CASTSTDTQYF.

Only a few counts were recorded for this clonotype. J is TRBJ2-7 and V is TRBV29-1; 9 bases agree with TRBD1. The CDR3 is 15 residues long. J was trimmed by 7 bases and V by 6 bases; bases with no gene match: 16. CDR1 SQVTM and CDR2 ANQGSEA come from the germline V gene. The CDR3 bases are TGCAGCGTATTCCCGGGACAGGGTCCTTCGGGTGAGCAGTACTTC. Its protein is CSVFPGQGPSGEQYF.

There are a few counts of this clonotype. The chain combines TRBV20-1 with TRBJ2-2, with unresolved D. The CDR3 runs 16 residues. The V and J ends lost 5 bases and 3 bases respectively, with 19 bases between them. Germline lookup yields CDR1 DFQATT and CDR2 SNEGSKA (reference sequence). Here the CDR3 DNA reads TGCAGTGCTTCTAAGGTTCCAATCCAATACACCGGGGAGCTGTTTTTT. It specifies CSASKVPIQYTGELFF.

This clonotype was seen repeatedly, ten times or more. The J gene is TRBJ2-1, the V gene TRBV7-9, with D unresolved. The CDR3 runs to 12 residues. V lost 5 bases and J 8 bases, leaving 10 bases between the germline ends. Germline assignment: CDR1 SEHNR and CDR2 FQNEAQ (reference sequence). The CDR3 here is CASSRKGYEQFF. The CDR3 DNA is TGTGCCAGCAGCCGCAAAGGGTATGAGCAGTTCTTC.

This clonotype appeared many times. The chain is built from TRBV10-3 and TRBJ1-2, with D possibly matching TRBD1 (6 bases). Germline V lookup: CDR1 ENHRY, CDR2 SYGVKD. The V and J ends lost 4 bases and 6 bases respectively, with 15 bases between them. CDR3 length: 14 residues. CDR3 coding DNA: TGTGCCATCAGTGTGGAGGGGGGGCCCAATGGCTACACCTTC. This gives the protein CAISVEGGPNGYTF.

This chain links TRBV3-1 with TRBJ2-5; TRBD1 aligns across 8 bases. Germline V gene data show CDR1 as LGHDT and CDR2 as YNNKEL (reference sequence). With V trimmed by 0 bases and J by 2 bases, 8 bases remained unmatched. The CDR3 runs 17 residues. In DNA, the CDR3 is TGTGCCAGCAGCCAAGAGTACGCCCGGACAGGGCAAGAGACCCAGTACTTC. It translates to CASSQEYARTGQETQYF.

This clonotype was observed many times. The chain carries TRBV28 and TRBJ1-5; 9 bases are shared with TRBD1. V lost 6 bases, J lost 5 bases, and 8 bases stayed unmatched. The CDR3 length is 15 residues. CDR1 is MDHEN, CDR2 SYDVKM, per germline. Here the CDR3 DNA reads TGTGCCAGCAGCCCGTCACAGGGGGCGCATCAGCCCCAGCATTTT. Protein: CASSPSQGAHQPQHF.

This clonotype was recorded many times. The rearrangement joins TRBV19 to TRBJ2-3; D possibly uses TRBD1 or TRBD2 (5 bases each). CDR3 length: 15 residues. V lost 3 bases, J lost 0 bases, and 10 bases lay in between. CDR1 is LNHDA and CDR2 is SQIVND in the germline V gene (reference sequence). The CDR3 spells CASSIGDLSTDTQYF. CDR3 bases: TGTGCCAGTAGTATTGGGGACCTCAGCACAGATACGCAGTATTTT.

This chain uses TRBV19 with TRBJ1-2, with D unclear. V shed 7 bases and J shed 0 bases, with 12 bases lying between them. There are 14 residues in the CDR3. Germline values: CDR1 LNHDA, CDR2 SQIVND (reference sequence). CDR3 nucleotides: TGTGCCAGTACCCTCCCAGCAGCTAACTATGGCTACACCTTC. Translation: CASTLPAANYGYTF.

The chain couples TRBV28 to TRBJ1-1; a weak D match, TRBD1 (6 bases). The CDR3 is made up of 14 amino acids. The V end was cut by 8 bases, the J end by 0 bases, with 13 bases between. CDR1 and CDR2 (germline): MDHEN, SYDVKM. CDR3 nucleotides: TGTGCCAGCCTTGCAGGGGACATGAACACTGAAGCTTTCTTT. It codes for CASLAGDMNTEAFF.

This clonotype ranks as medium-sized. The chain combines TRBV27 with TRBJ2-1; possibly TRBD1 for D (5 bases). The germline gives CDR1 MNHEY, CDR2 SMNVEV (reference sequence). The CDR3 runs 13 residues. V was trimmed by 2 bases and J by 8 bases, leaving 10 bases between them. The CDR3 region is CASSLGRVHEQFF. In DNA, the CDR3 is TGTGCCAGCAGTTTAGGCAGGGTCCATGAGCAGTTCTTC.

This clonotype was counted at least ten times. The chain links TRBV6-5 to TRBJ2-1; the D is unclear. Per the germline V gene, CDR1 is MNHEY and CDR2 is SVGAGI. Trimming took off 1 base at V and 6 bases at J, with 10 bases between the two ends. The CDR3 is made up of 14 amino acids. CDR3 in DNA: TGTGCCAGCAGTTACTACGACTCGACCAATGAGCAGTTCTTC. Its protein product is CASSYYDSTNEQFF.

This clonotype was recorded a few times. The chain uses TRBV27 and TRBJ2-3, with 7 bases lining up with TRBD1. The CDR3 loop spans 12 amino acids. V lost 10 bases to trimming and J lost 9 bases; unmatched junction nucleotides: 10. Germline CDR1 reads MNHEY; CDR2 reads SMNVEV (reference sequence). CDR3 amino acids: CATRQGSGTQYF. CDR3 DNA sequence: TGTGCCACCAGACAGGGTTCGGGGACGCAGTATTTT.

In this sample, this clonotype turned up many times. V is TRBV2 and J is TRBJ2-2; no clear D. The CDR3 contains 15 residues. Germline V gene lookup returns CDR1 SNHLY and CDR2 FYNNEI. V was clipped by 4 bases and J by 2 bases, with 11 bases between them. In DNA form, the CDR3 reads TGTGCCAGCAGTGGCTTAGCAGAAAACACCGGGGAGCTGTTTTTT. Protein product: CASSGLAENTGELFF.

This clonotype was seen ten or more times. V gene TRBV12-3 or TRBV12-4 combines with J gene TRBJ2-7; D not certain. The CDR3 covers 13 residues. V gave up 0 bases and J gave up 4 bases, with 7 bases separating them. The CDR3, as DNA: TGTGCCAGCAGTTTAGCGCCACGGTACGAGCAGTACTTC. Protein sequence: CASSLAPRYEQYF.